The T cell receptor (beta chain) under discussion was sequenced for a study of chemoradiotherapy in HPV16-positive cancers. Germline CDR1 reads MGHRA; CDR2 reads YSYEKL. This CDR3 has 16 amino acids. V lost 0 bases to trimming and J lost 10 bases, with 19 bases between them. Samples were taken several times over chemoradiotherapy. Produced via immunoSEQ multiplex PCR; TCRdb's table is partial and in-frame only. The data contain 8,500 to 9,000 clones, roughly two thirds of them singletons. Sampling was performed from a patient who underwent chemoradiotherapy. The receptor was derived from a human donor with HPV-associated anogenital cancer. The chain uses TRBV4-1 and TRBJ2-1; possible D gene TRBD2, 6 bases. The CDR3 protein is CASSQEPPTGGGEQFF. The CDR3 coding sequence is TGCGCCAGCAGCCAAGAACCTCCCACAGGTGGGGGGGAGCAGTTCTTC.